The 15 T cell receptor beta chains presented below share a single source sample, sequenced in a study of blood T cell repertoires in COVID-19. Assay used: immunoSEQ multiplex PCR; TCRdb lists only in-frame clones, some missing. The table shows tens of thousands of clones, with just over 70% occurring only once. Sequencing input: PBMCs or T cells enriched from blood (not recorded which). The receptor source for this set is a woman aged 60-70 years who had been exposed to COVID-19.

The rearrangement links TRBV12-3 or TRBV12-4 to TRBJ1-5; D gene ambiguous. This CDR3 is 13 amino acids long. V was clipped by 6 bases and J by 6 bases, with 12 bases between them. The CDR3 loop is CASSPKEGQPQHF. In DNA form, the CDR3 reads TGTGCCAGCAGCCCCAAGGAGGGTCAGCCCCAGCATTTT.

As DNA, the CDR3 is TGTGCCAGCAATAAAATTCAGAATTCACCCCTCCACTTT. Amino acids: CASNKIQNSPLHF. The chain is built from TRBV2 and TRBJ1-6; no firm D call. V dropped 7 bases and J dropped 7 bases, with 11 bases sitting between them. The CDR3 has 13 amino acids. Germline V lookup: CDR1 SNHLY, CDR2 FYNNEI.

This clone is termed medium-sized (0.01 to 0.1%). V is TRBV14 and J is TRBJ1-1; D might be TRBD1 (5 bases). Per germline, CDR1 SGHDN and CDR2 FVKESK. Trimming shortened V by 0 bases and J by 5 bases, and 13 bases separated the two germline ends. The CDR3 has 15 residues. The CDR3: CASSQELGGSTEAFF. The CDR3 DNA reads TGTGCCAGCAGCCAAGAACTGGGGGGTTCGACTGAAGCTTTCTTT.

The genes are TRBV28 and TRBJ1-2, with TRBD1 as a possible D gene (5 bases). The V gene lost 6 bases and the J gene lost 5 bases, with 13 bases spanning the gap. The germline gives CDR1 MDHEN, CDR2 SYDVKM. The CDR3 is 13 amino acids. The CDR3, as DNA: TGTGCCAGCAGATATCTAGGGGATTATGGCTACACCTTC. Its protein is CASRYLGDYGYTF.

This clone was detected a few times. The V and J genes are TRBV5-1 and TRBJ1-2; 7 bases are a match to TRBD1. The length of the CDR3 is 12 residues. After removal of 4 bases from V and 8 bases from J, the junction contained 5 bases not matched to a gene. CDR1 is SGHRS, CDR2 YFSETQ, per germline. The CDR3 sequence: CASSPTTGGYTF. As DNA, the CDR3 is TGCGCCAGCAGCCCGACGACAGGGGGCTACACCTTC.

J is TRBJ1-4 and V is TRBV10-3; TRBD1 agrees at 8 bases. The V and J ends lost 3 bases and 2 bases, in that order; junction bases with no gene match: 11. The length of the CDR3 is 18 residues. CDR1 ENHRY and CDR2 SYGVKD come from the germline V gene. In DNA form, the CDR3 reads TGTGCCATCAGTGATGTTTCAGGGGGCCGGGGGACTAATGAAAAACTGTTTTTT. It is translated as CAISDVSGGRGTNEKLFF.

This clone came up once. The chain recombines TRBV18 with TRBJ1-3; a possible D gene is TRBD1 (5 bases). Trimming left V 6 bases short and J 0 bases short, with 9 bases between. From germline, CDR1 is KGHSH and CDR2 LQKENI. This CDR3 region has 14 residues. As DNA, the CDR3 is TGTGCCAGCTCCAGCAGGGACTCTGGAAACACCATATATTTT. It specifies CASSSRDSGNTIYF.

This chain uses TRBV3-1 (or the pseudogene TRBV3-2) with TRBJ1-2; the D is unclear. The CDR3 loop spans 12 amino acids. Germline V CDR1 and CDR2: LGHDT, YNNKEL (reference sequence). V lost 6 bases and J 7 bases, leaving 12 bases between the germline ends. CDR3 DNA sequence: TGTGCCAGCAGTCGCACGGGGTTTGGCTACACCTTC. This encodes CASSRTGFGYTF.

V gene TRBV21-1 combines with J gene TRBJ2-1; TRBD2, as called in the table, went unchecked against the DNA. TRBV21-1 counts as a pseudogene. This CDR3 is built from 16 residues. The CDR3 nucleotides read TGTGCCAGCATCCATAGCGGGAGGGCCGTCCACAATGAGCAGTTCTTC. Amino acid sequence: CASIHSGRAVHNEQFF.

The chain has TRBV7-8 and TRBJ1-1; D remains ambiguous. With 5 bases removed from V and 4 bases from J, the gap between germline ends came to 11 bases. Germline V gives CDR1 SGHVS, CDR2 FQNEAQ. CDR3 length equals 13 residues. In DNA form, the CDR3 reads TGTGCCAGCAGCCGTACACTAGGCACTGAAGCTTTCTTT. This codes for CASSRTLGTEAFF.

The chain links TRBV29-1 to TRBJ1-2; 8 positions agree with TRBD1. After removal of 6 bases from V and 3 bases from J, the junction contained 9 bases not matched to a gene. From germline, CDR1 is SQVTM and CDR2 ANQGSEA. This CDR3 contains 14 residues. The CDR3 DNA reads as TGCAGCGTCCACCGGACAGGGCGTCACTATGGCTACACCTTC. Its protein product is CSVHRTGRHYGYTF.

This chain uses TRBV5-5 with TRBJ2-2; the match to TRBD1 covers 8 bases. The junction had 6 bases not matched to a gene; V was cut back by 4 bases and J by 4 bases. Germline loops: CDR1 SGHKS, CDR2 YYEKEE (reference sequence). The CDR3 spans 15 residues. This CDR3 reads CASSSNTGGTGELFF. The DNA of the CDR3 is TGTGCCAGCAGCAGCAACACAGGGGGCACCGGGGAGCTGTTTTTT.

DNA for the CDR3: TGTGCCAGCAGTTTCGAGGGAAGGTCACCCCTCCACTTT. Protein: CASSFEGRSPLHF. The gene calls are TRBV12-3 or TRBV12-4 and TRBJ1-6; no reliable D call. Trimming cost V 3 bases and J 10 bases, with 10 bases left between them. The CDR3 spans 13 residues.

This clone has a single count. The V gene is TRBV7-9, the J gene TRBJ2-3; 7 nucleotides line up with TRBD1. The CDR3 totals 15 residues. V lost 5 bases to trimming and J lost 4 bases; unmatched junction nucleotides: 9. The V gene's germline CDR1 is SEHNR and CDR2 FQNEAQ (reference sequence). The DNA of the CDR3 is TGTGCCAGCAGCCTCCGGGACAGCTCTGCAGATACGCAGTATTTT. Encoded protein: CASSLRDSSADTQYF.

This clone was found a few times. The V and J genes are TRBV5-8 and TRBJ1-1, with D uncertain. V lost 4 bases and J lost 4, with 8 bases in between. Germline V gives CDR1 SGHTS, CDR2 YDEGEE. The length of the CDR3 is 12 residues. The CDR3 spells CASSHTFTEAFF. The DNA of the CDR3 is TGTGCCAGCAGCCATACATTCACTGAAGCTTTCTTT.